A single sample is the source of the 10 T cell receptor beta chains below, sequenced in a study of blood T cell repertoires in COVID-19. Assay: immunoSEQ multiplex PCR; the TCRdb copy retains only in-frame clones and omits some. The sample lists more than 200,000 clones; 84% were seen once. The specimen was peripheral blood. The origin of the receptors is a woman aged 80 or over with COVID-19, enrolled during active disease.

CDR3 amino acids: CASSTETINYGYTF. The CDR3 nucleotides read TGTGCCTCGTCGACGGAGACCATTAACTATGGCTACACCTTC. V gene TRBV7-9 combines with J gene TRBJ1-2; D unclear. The CDR3 length is 14 residues. Trimming left V 11 bases short and J 1 base short, with 17 bases between. The germline gives CDR1 SEHNR, CDR2 FQNEAQ (reference sequence).

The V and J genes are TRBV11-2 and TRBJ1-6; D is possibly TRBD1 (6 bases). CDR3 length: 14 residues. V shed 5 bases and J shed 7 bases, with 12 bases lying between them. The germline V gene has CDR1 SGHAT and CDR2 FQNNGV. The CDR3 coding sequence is TGTGCCAGCAGCCCAGGACAGTGGAATTCACCCCTCCACTTT. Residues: CASSPGQWNSPLHF.

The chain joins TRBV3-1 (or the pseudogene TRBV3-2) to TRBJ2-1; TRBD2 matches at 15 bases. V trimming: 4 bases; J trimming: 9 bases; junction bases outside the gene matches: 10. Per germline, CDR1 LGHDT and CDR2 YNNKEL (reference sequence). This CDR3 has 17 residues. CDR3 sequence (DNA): TGTGCCAGCAGCCCACGGACTAGCGGGGGGGCATTGGGTGAGCAGTTCTTC. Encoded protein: CASSPRTSGGALGEQFF.

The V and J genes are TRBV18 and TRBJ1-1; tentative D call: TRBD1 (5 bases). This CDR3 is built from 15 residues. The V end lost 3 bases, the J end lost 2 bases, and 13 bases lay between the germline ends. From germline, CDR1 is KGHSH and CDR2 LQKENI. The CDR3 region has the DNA TGTGCCAGCTCACCGTGGGGGGAGTCAAACACTGAAGCTTTCTTT. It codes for CASSPWGESNTEAFF. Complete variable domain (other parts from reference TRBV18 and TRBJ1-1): NAGVMQNPRHLVRRRGQEARLRCSPMKGHSHVYWYRQLPEEGLKFMVYLQKENIIDESGMPKERFSAEFPKEGPSILRIQQVVRGDSAAYFCASSPWGESNTEAFFGQGTRLTVV.

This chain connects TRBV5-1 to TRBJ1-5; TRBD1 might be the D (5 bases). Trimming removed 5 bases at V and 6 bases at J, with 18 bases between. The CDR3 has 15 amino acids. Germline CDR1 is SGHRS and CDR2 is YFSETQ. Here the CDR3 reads CASRPTLGEAQPQHF. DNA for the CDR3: TGCGCCAGCAGACCCACCCTGGGGGAGGCTCAGCCCCAGCATTTT. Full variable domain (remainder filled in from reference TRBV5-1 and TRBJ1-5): KAGVTQTPRYLIKTRGQQVTLSCSPISGHRSVSWYQQTPGQGLQFLFEYFSETQRNKGNFPGRFSGRQFSNSRSEMNVSTLELGDSALYLCASRPTLGEAQPQHFGDGTRLSIL.

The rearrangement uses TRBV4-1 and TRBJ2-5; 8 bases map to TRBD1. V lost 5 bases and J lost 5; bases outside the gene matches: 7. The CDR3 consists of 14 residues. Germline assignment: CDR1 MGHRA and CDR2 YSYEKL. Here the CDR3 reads CASSSGQGGETQYF. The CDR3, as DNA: TGCGCCAGCAGCTCCGGACAGGGCGGGGAGACCCAGTACTTC.

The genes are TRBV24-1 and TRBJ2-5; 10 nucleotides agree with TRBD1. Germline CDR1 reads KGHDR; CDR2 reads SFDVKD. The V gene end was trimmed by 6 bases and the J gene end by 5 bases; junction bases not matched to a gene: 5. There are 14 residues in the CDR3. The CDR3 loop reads CATSPTGGLETQYF. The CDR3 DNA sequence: TGTGCCACCAGTCCGACAGGGGGCTTGGAGACCCAGTACTTC.

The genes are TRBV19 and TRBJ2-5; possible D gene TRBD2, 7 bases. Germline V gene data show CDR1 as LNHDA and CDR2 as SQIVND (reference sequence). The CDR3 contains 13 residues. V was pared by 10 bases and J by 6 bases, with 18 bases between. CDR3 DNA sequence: TGTGCCACCGCGAAGGGGGGGGCCCAGACCCAGTACTTC. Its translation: CATAKGGAQTQYF. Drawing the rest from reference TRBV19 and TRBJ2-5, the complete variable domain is DGGITQSPKYLFRKEGQNVTLSCEQNLNHDAMYWYRQDPGQGLRLIYYSQIVNDFQKGDIAEGYSVSREKKESFPLTVTSAQKNPTAFYLCATAKGGAQTQYFGPGTRLLVL.

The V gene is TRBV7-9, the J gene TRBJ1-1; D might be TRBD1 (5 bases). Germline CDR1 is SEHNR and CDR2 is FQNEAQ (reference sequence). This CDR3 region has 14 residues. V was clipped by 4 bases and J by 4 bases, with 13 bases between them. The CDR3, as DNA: TGTGCCAGCAGCTATACCCAGGGTTCCACTGAAGCTTTCTTT. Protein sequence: CASSYTQGSTEAFF. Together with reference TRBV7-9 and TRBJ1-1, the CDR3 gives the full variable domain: DTGVSQNPRHKITKRGQNVTFRCDPISEHNRLYWYRQTLGQGPEFLTYFQNEAQLEKSRLLSDRFSAERPKGSFSTLEIQRTEQGDSAMYLCASSYTQGSTEAFFGQGTRLTVV.

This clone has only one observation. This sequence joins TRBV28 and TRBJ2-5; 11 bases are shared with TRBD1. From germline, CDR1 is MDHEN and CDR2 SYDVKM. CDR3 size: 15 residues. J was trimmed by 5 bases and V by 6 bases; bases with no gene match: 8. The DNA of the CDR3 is TGTGCCAGCAGCCCCGGGACAGGGGGAGGGGAGACCCAGTACTTC. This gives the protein CASSPGTGGGETQYF. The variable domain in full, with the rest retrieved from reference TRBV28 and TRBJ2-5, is DVKVTQSSRYLVKRTGEKVFLECVQDMDHENMFWYRQDPGLGLRLIYFSYDVKMKEKGDIPEGYSVSREKKERFSLILESASTNQTSMYLCASSPGTGGGETQYFGPGTRLLVL.